This TCR beta chain was sequenced for a study of T-cell reconstitution after alpha-beta-depleted transplantation in children (dated by TCRdb to the mid-2010s). Regarding the complete study: Using TCR repertoire profiling, the study followed T-cell immune reconstitution in a quantitative way in children after TCRalphabeta/CD19-depleted allogeneic hematopoietic cell transplantation.

From the cysteine up to the phenylalanine, the CDR3 has a length of 18 residues. Just CDR3 DNA is preserved here, 54 bases in frame from base 1. From the germline V gene, CDR1 is SGHRS and CDR2 is YFSETQ. Germline trimming: 3 bases from V, 4 bases from J; junction bases outside gene matches: 10. Interpreted using the paper, the treatment or condition label stands for: allogeneic hematopoietic cell transplantation with graft depleted of TCRalphabeta T cells and CD19 B cells. The transplant recipients were children given TCRalphabeta/CD19-depleted allogeneic hematopoietic cell grafts. The library was prepared using PCR. The sample was run on an Illumina HiSeq 2500. Molecular barcoding was employed in the preparation of TCR libraries, with unique molecular identifiers being used to normalize TCRbeta repertoire quantification. TCRdb ran its own pipeline on the public reads, namely fastp trimming at Q25 and MiXCR clone calling, and kept in-frame beta chains. Rows with a matching CDR3 protein are joined into one entry that keeps the most common DNA and genes. For this sample the table gives fewer than 550,000 distinct CDR3 sequences, of which about 10% were detected only once. The ten largest clonotypes hold approximately 2% of the sample.

This clonotype was detected many times. Its antigen is currently not known. There are no base qualities to consult, and no much larger clone falls within one base. Broader findings and caveats from the paper: Over subsequent months, a decline in hyperexpanded clone frequencies was noted, and after one year, T-cell counts and TCRbeta diversity were mostly ascribed to newly produced T cells. In some patients, the high TCRbeta diversity seen at day 60 was put down to recipient T cells and intrathymic progenitors that had survived conditioning. About two months after transplant, the apparently early recovery of alphabetaT-cell counts reportedly depended on just several hundred clones that had expanded rapidly and came from non-depleted graft cells.

The clonotype was recovered from a child younger than 10 with inherited bone marrow failure, due to receive a stem cell transplant. The sequenced sample was PBMCs, obtained before TCRalphabeta/CD19-depleted stem cell transplant. Recombination linked TRBV5-1 to TRBJ2-5; 15 nucleotides in the junction match TRBD2. The CDR3 reads as follows: CASSSGLAGGGRSETQYF. The DNA sequence follows: TGCGCCAGCAGCTCGGGACTAGCGGGAGGAGGGCGATCAGAGACCCAGTACTTC. Reference TRBV5-1 and TRBJ2-5 genes cover what lies past the CDR3, so the full variable domain is KAGVTQTPRYLIKTRGQQVTLSCSPISGHRSVSWYQQTPGQGLQFLFEYFSETQRNKGNFPGRFSGRQFSNSRSEMNVSTLELGDSALYLCASSSGLAGGGRSETQYFGPGTRLLVL.